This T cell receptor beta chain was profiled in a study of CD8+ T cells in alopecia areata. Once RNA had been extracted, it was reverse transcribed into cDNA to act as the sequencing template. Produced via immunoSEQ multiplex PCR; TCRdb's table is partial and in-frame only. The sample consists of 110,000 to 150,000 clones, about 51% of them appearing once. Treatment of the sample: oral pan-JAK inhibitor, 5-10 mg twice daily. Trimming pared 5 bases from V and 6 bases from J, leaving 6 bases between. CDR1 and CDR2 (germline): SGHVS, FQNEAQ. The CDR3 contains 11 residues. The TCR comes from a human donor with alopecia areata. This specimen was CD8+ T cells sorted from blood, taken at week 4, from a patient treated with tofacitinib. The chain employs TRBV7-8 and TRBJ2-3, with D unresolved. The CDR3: CASSLSDTQYF. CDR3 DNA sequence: TGTGCCAGCAGCCTAAGCGATACGCAGTATTTT. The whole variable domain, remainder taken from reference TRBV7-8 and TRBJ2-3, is GAGVSQSPRYKVAKRGQDVALRCDPISGHVSLFWYQQALGQGPEFLTYFQNEAQLDKSGLPSDRFFAERPEGSVSTLKIQRTQQEDSAVYLCASSLSDTQYFGPGTRLTVL.